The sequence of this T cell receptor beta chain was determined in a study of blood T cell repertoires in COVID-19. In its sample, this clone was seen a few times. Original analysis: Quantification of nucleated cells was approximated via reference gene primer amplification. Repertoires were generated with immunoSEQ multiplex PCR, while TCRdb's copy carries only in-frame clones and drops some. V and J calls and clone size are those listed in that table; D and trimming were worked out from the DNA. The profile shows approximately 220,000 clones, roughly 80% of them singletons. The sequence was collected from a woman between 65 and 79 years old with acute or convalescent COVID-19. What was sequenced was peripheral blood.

Here the CDR3 DNA reads TGTGCCAGCAGTGAAATGGGGGGGAGGTACGAAAAACTGTTTTTT. This sequence encodes CASSEMGGRYEKLFF. This sequence joins TRBV25-1 and TRBJ1-4, with a possible D match to TRBD1 (5 bases). The CDR3 has 15 amino acids. Germline V CDR1 and CDR2: MGHDK, SYGVNS. V gave up 2 bases and J gave up 8 bases, with 15 bases separating them. The whole variable domain, filled in from reference TRBV25-1 and TRBJ1-4, reads EADIYQTPRYLVIGTGKKITLECSQTMGHDKMYWYQQDPGMELHLIHYSYGVNSTEKGDLSSESTVSRIRTEHFPLTLESARPSHTSQYLCASSEMGGRYEKLFFGSGTQLSVL.